What follows are 17 T cell receptor beta chains derived from one specimen sequenced in a study of T cells in Graves' hyperthyroidism and ophthalmopathy. Amplification yielded TCR beta CDR3 regions, with RNA transcripts as the source. During a first-round RT-PCR of the TCR CDR3, the HTBI primer set was used. TCRdb reprocessed the multiplex PCR reads via MiXCR and lists one record per CDR3 protein. The sample lists about 480,000 distinct CDR3 sequences, approximately 15% occurring once. Material: blood. Receptors were obtained from a young woman with Graves' hyperthyroidism.

This clonotype showed up many times. The V gene is TRBV20-1, the J gene TRBJ1-1, with a weak D call TRBD1 (5 bases). V was trimmed by 1 base and J by 0 bases, leaving 9 bases between them. This CDR3 is 14 amino acids long. Germline-derived CDR1 and CDR2 are DFQATT and SNEGSKA (reference sequence). In DNA, the CDR3 is TGCAGTGCTAGAGTCCCAGGGATGAACACTGAAGCTTTCTTT. Its translation: CSARVPGMNTEAFF.

Only a few counts were recorded for this clonotype. The chain recombines TRBV28 with TRBJ1-2; no firm D call. Per germline, CDR1 MDHEN and CDR2 SYDVKM. The CDR3 totals 12 residues. The V and J ends lost 6 bases and 8 bases respectively, with 13 bases between them. As DNA, the CDR3 is TGTGCCAGCAGCTCCTTGGTGGGCGGCTACACCTTC. Protein sequence: CASSSLVGGYTF.

The sample holds many counts of this clonotype. The V gene is TRBV27, the J gene TRBJ1-1, with unresolved D. V was cut by 5 bases and J by 1 base, with 11 bases left in between. CDR3 size: 14 residues. The germline CDR1 and CDR2 sequences are MNHEY and SMNVEV (reference sequence). This CDR3 is CASSALHPNTEAFF. In DNA form, the CDR3 reads TGTGCCAGCAGTGCCTTACACCCGAACACTGAAGCTTTCTTT.

The chain couples TRBV3-1 to TRBJ1-1; the D is unclear. The CDR3 has 13 amino acids. Trimming cost V 3 bases and J 2 bases, with 7 bases left between them. Germline CDR1 and CDR2: LGHDT and YNNKEL (reference sequence). The CDR3 loop is CASSQMHNTEAFF. CDR3 DNA sequence: TGTGCCAGCAGCCAGATGCATAACACTGAAGCTTTCTTT.

This clonotype has a count of ten or more. This chain connects TRBV6-1 to TRBJ1-2; tentatively, D is TRBD1 (5 bases). The CDR3 has 15 amino acids. CDR1 is MNHNS and CDR2 is SASEGT in the germline V gene. Trimming removed 8 bases at V and 7 bases at J, with 23 bases between. The CDR3 nucleotides read TGTGCCAGCCGGGACGTGGGAGCGGCCGGCTTTGGCTACACCTTC. Residues: CASRDVGAAGFGYTF.

On this clonotype itself: A read error may explain this, as a much larger clone is one base away. V is TRBV11-1 and J is TRBJ1-1; no reliable D call. Trimming left V 3 bases short and J 0 bases short, with 14 bases between. Germline V gene lookup returns CDR1 SGHAT and CDR2 FQDESV (reference sequence). The CDR3 is 16 amino acids. The CDR3 loop reads CASSLPLAALNTEAFF. As DNA, the CDR3 is TGTGCCAGCAGCTTGCCCCTCGCCGCTTTGAACACTGAAGCTTTCTTT.

This clonotype was recorded many times. The rearrangement links TRBV6-1 to TRBJ2-2, with 7 bases fitting TRBD1. V trimming: 1 base; J trimming: 1 base; junction bases outside the gene matches: 0. The germline V gene encodes CDR1 MNHNS and CDR2 SASEGT. The CDR3 runs to 15 residues. Here the CDR3 DNA reads TGTGCCAGCAGTGAAGGGACAGGGAACACCGGGGAGCTGTTTTTT. The encoded protein is CASSEGTGNTGELFF.

This clonotype occurred many times. The gene calls are TRBV20-1 and TRBJ2-7; possible D gene TRBD2, 5 bases. Trimming removed 0 bases from V and 4 bases from J, with 10 bases in between. Per germline, CDR1 DFQATT and CDR2 SNEGSKA (reference sequence). CDR3 length: 13 residues. The CDR3 nucleotides are TGCAGTGCTAGAGAAACTAGATCTTACGAGCAGTACTTC. This encodes CSARETRSYEQYF.

The table lists this clonotype with many counts. The V and J genes are TRBV20-1 and TRBJ2-7; D is ambiguous. Germline-derived CDR1 and CDR2 are DFQATT and SNEGSKA (reference sequence). The CDR3 contains 11 residues. Trimming pared 4 bases from V and 2 bases from J, leaving 6 bases between. The DNA of the CDR3 is TGCAGTGCTAAGGCTCCCTACGAGCAGTACTTC. Amino acids: CSAKAPYEQYF.

V usage is TRBV30 and J usage is TRBJ2-1; 14 nucleotides agree with TRBD2. The CDR3 has 16 residues. Looked up from germline, CDR1 is GTSNPN and CDR2 is SVGIG (reference sequence). J gave up 7 bases and V 1 base, and 6 bases lay outside the gene matches. In nucleotides, the CDR3 is TGTGCCTGGAGTGCTTACGGGACTAGCGGGGGTAATGAGCAGTTCTTC. Translating gives CAWSAYGTSGGNEQFF.

The chain links TRBV12-3 or TRBV12-4 to TRBJ1-2; 7 nucleotides match TRBD1. The ends lost 6 bases at V and 4 bases at J; junction bases unmatched: 11. The CDR3 is 15 residues long. The CDR3 protein is CASRHSGGDPYGYTF. CDR3 DNA: TGTGCCAGCAGACATTCAGGGGGAGATCCCTATGGCTACACCTTC.

This clonotype was counted many times. The chain couples TRBV11-1 to TRBJ2-1; the match to TRBD2 covers 7 bases. The CDR3 extends over 15 amino acids. The germline CDR1 and CDR2 sequences are SGHAT and FQDESV (reference sequence). V lost 5 bases to trimming and J lost 7 bases; unmatched junction nucleotides: 11. This CDR3 reads CASSPPGGRVNEQFF. CDR3 DNA: TGTGCCAGCAGCCCCCCCGGCGGGAGAGTTAATGAGCAGTTCTTC.

This clonotype has a handful of counts. This clone may be a read error of a much larger clone one base away. The rearrangement joins TRBV27 to TRBJ2-1; TRBD1 is a possible D gene (5 bases). With 5 bases removed from V and 2 bases from J, the gap between germline ends came to 10 bases. This CDR3 contains 14 residues. Germline V lookup: CDR1 MNHEY, CDR2 SMNVEV (reference sequence). CDR3 DNA: TGTGCCAGCAGTCCAGGGTCCCCCTACAATGAGCAGTTCTTC. This translates into CASSPGSPYNEQFF.

V gene TRBV6-1 combines with J gene TRBJ2-4, with 10 bases fitting TRBD1. The J segment lost 10 bases and the V segment lost 6 bases, leaving 6 bases of the junction unmatched. This CDR3 region has 13 residues. Germline V lookup: CDR1 MNHNS, CDR2 SASEGT. CDR3 sequence reads: CASRRDRGPIQYF. Written as DNA, the CDR3 is TGTGCCAGCAGACGCGACAGGGGGCCTATTCAGTACTTC.

The chain recombines TRBV7-3 with TRBJ2-1; 8 bases agree with TRBD1. V dropped 3 bases and J dropped 3; count of bases not matched to a gene: 4. The germline V gene encodes CDR1 SGHTA and CDR2 FQGTGA. There are 15 residues in the CDR3. The CDR3 loop is CASSFTGTGYNEQFF. CDR3 bases: TGTGCCAGCAGCTTTACCGGGACAGGCTACAATGAGCAGTTCTTC.

Only a few counts were recorded for this clonotype. V gene TRBV9 combines with J gene TRBJ2-1; the D gene is possibly TRBD2 (5 bases). V was cut by 2 bases and J by 4 bases, with 13 bases left in between. In germline, CDR1 is SGDLS, CDR2 YYNGEE. This CDR3 is 15 amino acids long. The CDR3 loop reads CASSVNGGEYNEQFF. The DNA of the CDR3 is TGTGCCAGCAGCGTTAACGGAGGCGAGTACAATGAGCAGTTCTTC.

This clonotype came up many times. The chain recombines TRBV7-2 with TRBJ2-5, with D possibly matching TRBD2 (6 bases). V was trimmed by 2 bases and J by 2 bases, leaving 12 bases between them. The germline gives CDR1 SGHTA, CDR2 FQGNSA. This CDR3 is built from 15 residues. DNA for the CDR3: TGTGCCAGCAGCTTATCGTGGGGGACTCAAGAGACCCAGTACTTC. This codes for CASSLSWGTQETQYF. Variable domain in full (rest from reference TRBV7-2 and TRBJ2-5): GAGVSQSPSNKVTEKGKDVELRCDPISGHTALYWYRQSLGQGLEFLIYFQGNSAPDKSGLPSDRFSAERTGGSVSTLTIQRTQQEDSAVYLCASSLSWGTQETQYFGPGTRLLVL.